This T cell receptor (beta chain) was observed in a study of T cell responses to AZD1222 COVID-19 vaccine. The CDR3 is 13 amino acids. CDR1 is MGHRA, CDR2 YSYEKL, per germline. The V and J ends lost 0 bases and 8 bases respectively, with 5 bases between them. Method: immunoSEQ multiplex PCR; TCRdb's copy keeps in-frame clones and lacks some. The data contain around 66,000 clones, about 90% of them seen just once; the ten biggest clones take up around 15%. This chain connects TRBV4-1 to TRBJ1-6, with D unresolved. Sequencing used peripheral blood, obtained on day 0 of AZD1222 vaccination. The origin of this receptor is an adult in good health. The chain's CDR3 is CASSQDPHSPLHF. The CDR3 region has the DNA TGCGCCAGCAGCCAAGACCCTCATTCACCCCTCCACTTT.